The rows below give T cell receptor beta chains drawn from one sample of a study of blood T cell repertoires in COVID-19. Method: immunoSEQ multiplex PCR; TCRdb's copy keeps in-frame clones and lacks some. The table has approximately 270,000 clones, 75% to 90% seen once. The material sequenced was PBMCs or T cells enriched from blood (not recorded which). These receptors were obtained from a woman under 40 who had recovered from COVID-19. CDR3s include the opening cysteine and the closing phenylalanine or tryptophan. The order of the fields is V gene, D gene, J gene, clone size, CDR3 DNA, CDR3 protein. The D gene is left open where the match is weak. Clone size is not always given. Where it is, it says once, few, many or a class for expanded clones.

TRBV7-2	-	TRBJ1-2	-	TGTGCCAGCAGCTTAGAGGGGGGGCTGGGCTACACCTTC	CASSLEGGLGYTF
TRBV7-9	TRBD1	TRBJ1-1	-	TGTGCCAGCAGCACCCCAGGGGGGAACACTGAAGCTTTCTTT	CASSTPGGNTEAFF
TRBV6-5	-	TRBJ1-1	-	TGTGCCAGCAGTTACTCGGGAGAGCCCCTGGTCACTGAAGCTTTCTTT	CASSYSGEPLVTEAFF
TRBV18	TRBD1	TRBJ1-4	once	TGTGCCAGCTCACCAAATGCAGGGGGTTACGAAAAACTGTTTTTT	CASSPNAGGYEKLFF
TRBV5-8	-	TRBJ1-5	once	TGTGCCAGCAGCTTGGGGAGTAATAGCAATCAGCCCCAGCATTTT	CASSLGSNSNQPQHF
TRBV11-2	-	TRBJ2-6	-	TGTGCCAGCAGCCGTCCCGGGGCTGGGGCCAACGTCCTGACTTTC	CASSRPGAGANVLTF
TRBV15	TRBD1	TRBJ2-5	once	TGTGCCACCAGCAGATGGGACAGGGGGCTTGTGGGAGAGACCCAGTACTTC	CATSRWDRGLVGETQYF
TRBV18	-	TRBJ1-2	few	TGTGCCAGCTCACCGGGCCCGACGGGAAACTATGGCTACACCTTC	CASSPGPTGNYGYTF
TRBV19	-	TRBJ1-1	once	TGTGCCAGTAGTATCTTTTCTGGGGGCACAGGGGAAGCTTTCTTT	CASSIFSGGTGEAFF
TRBV6-5	TRBD1	TRBJ1-2	-	TGTGCCATCCGTACTCAGGGGGAAGCTAACTATGGCTACACCTTC	CAIRTQGEANYGYTF
TRBV6-5	-	TRBJ2-7	-	TGTGCCAGCAGCCCCGCAGGGGCGAGTCCCTACGAGCAGTACTTC	CASSPAGASPYEQYF
TRBV7-8	-	TRBJ2-1	-	TGTGCCAGCAGCTTTGTCAGGGTGTCCTACAATGAGCAGTTCTTC	CASSFVRVSYNEQFF
TRBV12-5	TRBD2	TRBJ2-1	-	TGTGCTAGTGGTTTGGATCCCCCTTCTAGCGGGGGCCTCAATGAGCAGTTCTTC	CASGLDPPSSGGLNEQFF
TRBV6-4	TRBD1	TRBJ2-1	-	TGTGCCAGCAGTGACGGGGACAGGGGTGAGCAGTTCTTC	CASSDGDRGEQFF
TRBV30	-	TRBJ2-3	-	TGTGCCTCCCTCGGGGCGGGGAAGGTAGATACGCAGTATTTT	CASLGAGKVDTQYF